This TCR beta chain comes out of a study of blood T cell repertoires in COVID-19. Study at large: Specimens from acute and convalescent COVID-19 originated in the United States, Italy and Spain. Sources were T cells, B-cell-depleted T cells, or PBMCs; the material itself was cDNA or gDNA.

This clone has a single count. The data were produced by immunoSEQ multiplex PCR, yet TCRdb's version contains in-frame clones alone and is incomplete. Of roughly 150,000 clones in the sample, roughly four fifths were seen once. Trimming cost V 10 bases and J 3 bases, with 12 bases left between them. Germline V gene data show CDR1 as MDHEN and CDR2 as SYDVKM. The CDR3 extends over 12 amino acids. The chain carries TRBV28 and TRBJ1-2; TRBD1 might be the D (5 bases). The source is a woman older than 75 with acute or convalescent COVID-19. Sample: peripheral blood. The CDR3 here is CATQEGDYGYTF. CDR3 DNA sequence: TGTGCCACCCAGGAAGGGGACTATGGCTACACCTTC.